The entry below gives a single TCR beta chain sequence along with its context. Its antigen is not known. The record originates from a study of T cell responses to AZD1222 COVID-19 vaccine. Study information: Second doses at about 4 or about 12 weeks were pooled.

Whole-study results and caveats: Nearly half of spike-specific TCRs reportedly target variant regions that are unmutated in the B.1.351 and B.1.1.7 variants.

The V and J ends lost 5 bases and 6 bases, in that order; junction bases with no gene match: 6. The CDR3 consists of 15 residues. In germline, CDR1 is SEHNR, CDR2 FQNEAQ (reference sequence). The repertoire was sequenced with immunoSEQ multiplex PCR; TCRdb's copy has only in-frame clones and lacks some. The sample lists tens of thousands of clones; roughly 78% were seen once. V gene TRBV7-9 combines with J gene TRBJ2-2; 10 bases match TRBD2. The sequence was obtained from an adult in good health. The specimen was peripheral blood, collected on day 0 of AZD1222 vaccination. CDR3 amino acids: CASSRTSGKAGELFF. The CDR3 nucleotides are TGTGCCAGCAGCCGAACTAGCGGGAAGGCCGGGGAGCTGTTTTTT.